The 7 T cell receptor beta chains below all came from one sample that was sequenced in a study of T cell responses to AZD1222 COVID-19 vaccine. Libraries were prepared by immunoSEQ multiplex PCR; TCRdb keeps only in-frame clonotypes and omits some of them. The sample has approximately 100,000 clones, roughly nine tenths seen once; the top ten hold over 6.5%. The sample was peripheral blood, taken on day 0 of AZD1222 vaccination. Every receptor here comes from an adult in good health.

The chain carries TRBV10-2 and TRBJ2-1; TRBD2 matches at 12 bases. The CDR3 is 19 residues long. Germline V gives CDR1 WSHSY, CDR2 SAAADI. After removal of 5 bases from V and 4 bases from J, the junction contained 15 bases not matched to a gene. The CDR3 loop reads CASSPLFRLAGERYNEQFF. DNA of the CDR3: TGCGCCAGCAGTCCCTTATTCCGACTAGCGGGAGAAAGGTACAATGAGCAGTTCTTC.

This clone was seen a single time. This chain joins TRBV9 and TRBJ1-2, with no clear D. CDR1 and CDR2 (germline): SGDLS, YYNGEE. Trimming pared 4 bases from V and 2 bases from J, leaving 15 bases between. CDR3 length: 15 amino acids. CDR3 sequence (DNA): TGTGCCAGCAGCTCAAATCCCAGCGTAAACTATGGCTACACCTTC. This translates into CASSSNPSVNYGYTF.

The chain carries TRBV5-1 and TRBJ2-7; the match to TRBD2 covers 10 bases. J gave up 3 bases and V 4 bases, and 7 bases lay outside the gene matches. In germline, CDR1 is SGHRS, CDR2 YFSETQ. The length of the CDR3 is 15 residues. This CDR3 is CASSPRVAGGYEQYF. In nucleotides, the CDR3 is TGCGCCAGCAGCCCCAGAGTAGCGGGGGGCTACGAGCAGTACTTC.

The chain carries TRBV11-2 and TRBJ1-3; no clear D. The length of the CDR3 is 16 residues. Trimming left V 5 bases short and J 0 bases short, with 14 bases between. Germline CDR1 and CDR2: SGHAT and FQNNGV. CDR3 nucleotides: TGTGCCAGCAGCCCCTGGGCAGGAGACTCTGGAAACACCATATATTTT. Translation: CASSPWAGDSGNTIYF. The full variable domain, completed using reference TRBV11-2 and TRBJ1-3, is EAGVAQSPRYKIIEKRQSVAFWCNPISGHATLYWYQQILGQGPKLLIQFQNNGVVDDSQLPKDRFSAERLKGVDSTLKIQPAKLEDSAVYLCASSPWAGDSGNTIYFGEGSWLTVV.

The rearrangement links TRBV5-8 to TRBJ2-3; D remains unclear. Trimming took off 1 base at V and 6 bases at J, with 6 bases between the two ends. The CDR3 has 12 residues. Germline V gene data show CDR1 as SGHTS and CDR2 as YDEGEE. In nucleotides, the CDR3 is TGTGCCAGCAGCTTGAACTCCGATACGCAGTATTTT. Protein sequence: CASSLNSDTQYF.

The V call is TRBV3-1 (or the pseudogene TRBV3-2), the J call TRBJ2-7; 10 positions agree with TRBD2. Germline V gene lookup returns CDR1 LGHDT and CDR2 YNNKEL (reference sequence). With V trimmed by 6 bases and J by 5 bases, 10 bases remained unmatched. CDR3 size: 15 residues. The CDR3 protein is CASSKSGRAIHEQYF. Here the CDR3 DNA reads TGTGCCAGCAGTAAAAGCGGGAGGGCGATCCACGAGCAGTACTTC.

This chain uses TRBV6-5 with TRBJ2-1; 9 positions agree with TRBD2. Germline loops: CDR1 MNHEY, CDR2 SVGAGI. The CDR3 spans 14 residues. Trimming at V came to 7 bases and at J to 5 bases, leaving 6 bases not matched to a gene. The CDR3 here is CASMRGGWDNEQFF. For the CDR3, the DNA is TGTGCCAGCATGCGGGGGGGGTGGGACAATGAGCAGTTCTTC.